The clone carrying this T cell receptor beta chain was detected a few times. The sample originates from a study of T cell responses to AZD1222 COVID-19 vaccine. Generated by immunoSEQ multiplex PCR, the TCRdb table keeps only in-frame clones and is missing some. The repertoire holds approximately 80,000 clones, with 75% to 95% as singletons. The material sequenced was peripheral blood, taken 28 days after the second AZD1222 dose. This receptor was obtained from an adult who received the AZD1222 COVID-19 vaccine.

CDR3 nucleotides: TGTGCCAGCAGCTCAGCGGGGGGGCTGGAGACCCAGTACTTC. Its protein is CASSSAGGLETQYF. This chain joins TRBV7-9 and TRBJ2-5; 10 nucleotides agree with TRBD2. CDR1 is SEHNR and CDR2 is FQNEAQ in the germline V gene (reference sequence). V lost 4 bases and J lost 5; bases outside the gene matches: 4. The CDR3 runs 14 residues. Together with reference TRBV7-9 and TRBJ2-5, the CDR3 gives the full variable domain: DTGVSQNPRHKITKRGQNVTFRCDPISEHNRLYWYRQTLGQGPEFLTYFQNEAQLEKSRLLSDRFSAERPKGSFSTLEIQRTEQGDSAMYLCASSSAGGLETQYFGPGTRLLVL.